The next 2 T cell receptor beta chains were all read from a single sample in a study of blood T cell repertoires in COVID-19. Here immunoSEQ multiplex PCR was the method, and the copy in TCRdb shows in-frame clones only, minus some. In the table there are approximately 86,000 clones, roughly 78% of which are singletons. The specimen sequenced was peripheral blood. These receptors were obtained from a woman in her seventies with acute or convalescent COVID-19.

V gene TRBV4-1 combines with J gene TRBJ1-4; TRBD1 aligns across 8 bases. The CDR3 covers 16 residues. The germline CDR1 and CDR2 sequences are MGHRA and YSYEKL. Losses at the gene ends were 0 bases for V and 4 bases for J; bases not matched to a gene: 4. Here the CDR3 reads CASSQERTGNNEKLFF. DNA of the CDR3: TGCGCCAGCAGCCAAGAACGGACAGGGAATAATGAAAAACTGTTTTTT.

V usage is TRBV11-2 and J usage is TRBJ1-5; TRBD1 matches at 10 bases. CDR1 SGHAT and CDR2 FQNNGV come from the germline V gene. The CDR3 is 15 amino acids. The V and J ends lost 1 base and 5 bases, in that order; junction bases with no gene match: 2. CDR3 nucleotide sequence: TGTGCCAGCAGCTTAGGACAGGGGGCATATCAGCCCCAGCATTTT. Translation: CASSLGQGAYQPQHF.